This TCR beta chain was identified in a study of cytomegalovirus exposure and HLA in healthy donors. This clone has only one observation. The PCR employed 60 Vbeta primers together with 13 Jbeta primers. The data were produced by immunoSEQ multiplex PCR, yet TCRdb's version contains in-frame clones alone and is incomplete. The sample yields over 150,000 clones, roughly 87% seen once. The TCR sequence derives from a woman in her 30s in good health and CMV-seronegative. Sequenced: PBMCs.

In nucleotides, the CDR3 is TGTGCCAGCAGCCAGAGGACAGGACACACCGGGGAGCTGTTTTTT. Protein: CASSQRTGHTGELFF. The chain carries TRBV11-2 and TRBJ2-2; 7 nucleotides align to TRBD1. CDR3 length: 15 residues. Germline V lookup: CDR1 SGHAT, CDR2 FQNNGV. The trim removed 5 bases at V and 3 bases at J, leaving 6 bases unmatched.